Following are 9 T cell receptor beta chains from one sample sequenced in a study of T cells in Graves' hyperthyroidism and ophthalmopathy. The investigators amplified TCR beta CDR3 regions from RNA transcripts. A set of HTBI primers served as the primers for a first-round RT-PCR of the TCR CDR3. TCRdb reprocessed the multiplex PCR reads via MiXCR and lists one record per CDR3 protein. The sample shows 350,000 to 500,000 distinct CDR3 sequences, roughly 15% of them seen only once. The sample taken for sequencing was blood. Receptor source: a woman aged 18-35 years with Graves' hyperthyroidism.

There are many counts of this clonotype. Sequence at one end of the junction differs from germline and may be a read error. The J gene is TRBJ2-5, the V gene TRBV27; 8 nucleotides match TRBD2. Germline values: CDR1 MNHEY, CDR2 SMNVEV (reference sequence). The CDR3 loop spans 9 amino acids. This CDR3 is CGGGETQYF. CDR3 DNA: TGCGGGGGGGGAGAGACCCAGTACTTC.

For this clonotype: A much larger clone differs from this one at a single base, so this may be a read error. CDR3 residues: CASSLTSSWNNKQFF. CDR3 sequence (DNA): TGTGCCAGCAGCTTAACGTCTAGTTGGAACAATAAGCAGTTCTTC. The V and J genes are TRBV11-2 and TRBJ2-1; D is unresolved. Germline lookup yields CDR1 SGHAT and CDR2 FQNNGV. This CDR3 contains 15 residues. The full variable domain, completed using reference TRBV11-2 and TRBJ2-1, is EAGVAQSPRYKIIEKRQSVAFWCNPISGHATLYWYQQILGQGPKLLIQFQNNGVVDDSQLPKDRFSAERLKGVDSTLKIQPAKLEDSAVYLCASSLTSSWNNKQFFGPGTRLTVL.

V usage is TRBV19 and J usage is TRBJ1-1, with 9 bases fitting TRBD1. Germline V gene sequence: CDR1 LNHDA, CDR2 SQIVND (reference sequence). Losses at the gene ends were 3 bases for V and 3 bases for J; bases not matched to a gene: 5. CDR3 length: 15 amino acids. CDR3: CASSIHTGGDTEAFF. The CDR3 bases are TGTGCCAGTAGTATCCACACAGGGGGCGACACTGAAGCTTTCTTT. Combining the CDR3 with reference TRBV19 and TRBJ1-1 gives the whole variable domain DGGITQSPKYLFRKEGQNVTLSCEQNLNHDAMYWYRQDPGQGLRLIYYSQIVNDFQKGDIAEGYSVSREKKESFPLTVTSAQKNPTAFYLCASSIHTGGDTEAFFGQGTRLTVV.

This clonotype was detected only a few times. The rearrangement links TRBV10-1 to TRBJ2-7; weak D call: TRBD1 (5 bases). The V end lost 7 bases, the J end lost 7 bases, and 17 bases lay between the germline ends. Germline V CDR1 and CDR2: WNHNN, SYGVQD (reference sequence). The CDR3 sequence is 13 residues long. The CDR3 sequence: CASIIAFRGEQYF. The CDR3 DNA reads TGCGCCAGCATTATAGCCTTTAGGGGTGAGCAGTACTTC.

This clonotype was detected many times. The rearrangement uses TRBV6-1 and TRBJ2-1; no reliable D call. Germline CDR1 reads MNHNS; CDR2 reads SASEGT. The CDR3 has 16 amino acids. The V and J ends lost 0 bases and 4 bases respectively, with 13 bases between them. The CDR3 loop is CASSEAAPSGYNEQFF. The CDR3 DNA follows: TGTGCCAGCAGTGAAGCGGCCCCAAGTGGGTACAATGAGCAGTTCTTC.

J is TRBJ2-5 and V is TRBV5-1; D may be TRBD1 (6 bases). CDR1 SGHRS and CDR2 YFSETQ come from the germline V gene. Between the trimmed V and J ends, which lost 0 bases and 1 base, there was a span of 13 bases. The CDR3 has 16 residues. For the CDR3, the DNA is TGCGCCAGCAGCTTGGGGGGGACAAACGCCCAAGAGACCCAGTACTTC. This sequence encodes CASSLGGTNAQETQYF.

This clonotype was counted many times. The chain links TRBV7-2 to TRBJ2-7, with 7 positions matching TRBD1. This CDR3 region has 16 residues. CDR1 SGHTA and CDR2 FQGNSA come from the germline V gene. V was pared by 3 bases and J by 0 bases, with 8 bases of the junction left unmatched. The CDR3 coding sequence is TGTGCCAGCAGCTTGACGACAGGGCCCTTCTCCTACGAGCAGTACTTC. Its protein product is CASSLTTGPFSYEQYF.

This clonotype was seen more than once but under ten times. V is TRBV5-8 and J is TRBJ1-2; 8 bases agree with TRBD1. Germline V gives CDR1 SGHTS, CDR2 YDEGEE. The V segment lost 4 bases and the J segment 3 bases; nucleotides outside the gene matches: 11. The CDR3 runs 16 residues. The CDR3 here is CASSTLPGQGHYGYTF. CDR3 DNA sequence: TGTGCCAGCAGCACCTTGCCCGGACAGGGCCACTATGGCTACACCTTC.

V gene TRBV4-1 combines with J gene TRBJ1-2; the D gene is possibly TRBD1 (6 bases). CDR1 and CDR2 (germline): MGHRA, YSYEKL. This CDR3 contains 14 residues. Trimming took 0 bases from V and 7 from J, leaving 12 bases between them. The CDR3 nucleotides read TGCGCCAGCAGCCAAGATCTCAAGGGGGGTGGCTACACCTTC. This translates into CASSQDLKGGGYTF.